The rows below give T cell receptor beta chains drawn from one sample of a study of blood T cells in healthy people across ages. TCRdb re-derived calls from the 5' RACE reads in MiXCR, one entry per CDR3 protein. The sample holds roughly 1.4 million distinct CDR3 sequences, 59% seen once. Sequenced material: blood. The receptors were gathered from a man younger than 30 in good health. The conserved cysteine and the conserved F or W are not part of the CDR3 here. The D gene is left open where the match is weak.

J	D	V	CDR3
TRBJ2-1	TRBD1	TRBV29-1	SVEGQGIEQF
TRBJ1-5	TRBD1	TRBV20-1	SAPEGQGFSQPQH
TRBJ2-7	TRBD1	TRBV7-9	ASKGQGAGPLDPYEQY
TRBJ1-5	-	TRBV28	ASSFSTGNSNQPQH
TRBJ2-7	-	TRBV5-1	ASSLKVPGKAVQY
TRBJ2-1	TRBD1	TRBV29-1	SVLTGNRLNEQF
TRBJ2-4	TRBD1	TRBV4-1	ASSQDLTGDTQY
TRBJ2-1	TRBD1	TRBV4-1	ASSLRTGSNEQF
TRBJ2-2	-	TRBV27	ASSFSTGELF
TRBJ2-7	TRBD2	TRBV7-6	ASSETSGTYYEQY
TRBJ1-6	-	TRBV21-1	ASSKEGEVCSPLH
TRBJ2-7	-	TRBV5-5	ASSLVAGQPPTDEQY
TRBJ2-3	TRBD2	TRBV6-6	ASRTPGGGTDTQY
TRBJ2-3	-	TRBV7-9	ASSEDGFLSDTQY
TRBJ2-1	TRBD1	TRBV6-1	ASSVGTGLF
TRBJ1-1	-	TRBV12-3/TRBV12-4	ASGLGFTEAF
TRBJ2-7	-	TRBV27	ASSWGVTDNEQY
-	TRBD1	TRBV5-5	ASSTGQGDSYEQY
TRBJ1-2	-	TRBV2	ASSEGSVANYGYT
TRBJ1-6	-	TRBV25-1	ASSEFGLVPLH
TRBJ2-1	TRBD2	TRBV20-1	RLGGRSYNEQF
-	TRBD1	TRBV6-1	ASTPGQGVFYEQY
TRBJ1-5	-	TRBV6-1	ASSEGRQLDQPQH
TRBJ1-6	-	TRBV5-4	ASSIGQNNSPLH
TRBJ1-2	-	TRBV20-1	SAYSTPSYGYT
TRBJ2-7	-	TRBV4-3	ASSQAGANYEQY
TRBJ2-5	-	TRBV7-9	ASSDGGARIAQY
TRBJ2-7	-	TRBV15	ATSYMAGSYEQY
TRBJ1-1	-	TRBV10-3	AISENRNMNTEAF
TRBJ2-3	-	TRBV20-1	SARDGGVAASTDTQY
TRBJ2-5	-	TRBV4-1	ASSQSAGTETQY
TRBJ2-6	-	TRBV12-3/TRBV12-4	ASSLATTLSGANVLT
TRBJ2-5	-	TRBV25-1	ASSEQDTQY
TRBJ2-7	TRBD1	TRBV27	ASSLEWDSTYEQY
TRBJ2-6	-	TRBV29-1	SVASGSGANVLT
TRBJ2-3	-	TRBV6-2/TRBV6-3	ASSPQTRYTQY
TRBJ1-1	-	TRBV29-1	SVERGEAF
TRBJ2-7	TRBD1	TRBV4-2	ASAGGKEYEQY
TRBJ1-1	-	TRBV3-1	ASSQESSGRAF
TRBJ2-5	TRBD2	TRBV13	ASSSRTGLADQETQY
TRBJ1-2	TRBD1	TRBV2	ASSVQGASYGYT
TRBJ1-2	-	TRBV15	ATSPTPTGLDPYGYT
TRBJ2-2	-	TRBV20-1	SAQSVARVYGELF
-	-	TRBV20-1	SASTRDNEQY
TRBJ2-1	TRBD1	TRBV29-1	SVIRGTGGTPSSYNEQF